This entry concerns a single TCR beta chain. This sample is drawn from a study of OX40 agonist ivuxolimab in advanced cancers. The V end was cut by 5 bases, the J end by 1 base, with 15 bases between. CDR1 is SGHTA and CDR2 is FQGNSA in the germline V gene. The CDR3 has 16 amino acids. The protocol was immunoSEQ multiplex PCR, while the TCRdb copy is restricted to in-frame clones and leaves out a portion. The profile shows around 70,000 clones, about 91% of them singletons. Blood sampling was done at baseline, cycle 4 day 1, and cycle 7 day 1. V is TRBV7-2 and J is TRBJ2-1, with D uncertain. The sequencing here drew on CD4+ or CD8+ T cells sorted from blood, taken in a trial of the OX40 agonist ivuxolimab. This sequence was found in an adult with an advanced solid tumor such as melanoma, head and neck, liver or kidney cancer. The CDR3 reads CASSLHLVRSYNEQFF. CDR3 nucleotides: TGTGCCAGCAGCCTTCATCTAGTTAGGTCCTACAATGAGCAGTTCTTC.